The rows below give T cell receptor beta chains drawn from one sample of a study of neurological immune-mediated disorders. TCRdb re-called the 5' RACE reads through MiXCR, storing one row per CDR3 protein. The table includes tens of thousands of distinct CDR3 sequences, 15% detected once. Input material: PBMCs. The receptors come from a female donor with HTLV-1-associated myelopathy (HAM/TSP). Each CDR3 is given with its conserved first and last residue. Fields, in order: clone size, CDR3 length, D gene, J gene, V gene, CDR3 protein, CDR3 DNA. The D gene is left open where the match is weak. Expanded clones are given a class, and other clones once, few, many or no size at all.

abundance: many; len: 14; d_gene: -; j_gene: TRBJ2-2; v_gene: TRBV5-1; CDR3aa: CASSFAGNTGELFF; CDR3nt: TGCGCCAGCAGCTTTGCCGGAAACACCGGGGAGCTGTTTTTT
abundance: medium-sized; len: 13; d_gene: -; j_gene: TRBJ2-7; v_gene: TRBV4-2; CDR3aa: CASSQEASYEQYF; CDR3nt: TGTGCCAGCAGCCAAGAGGCAAGTTACGAGCAGTACTTC
abundance: many; len: 10; d_gene: -; j_gene: TRBJ2-1; v_gene: TRBV29-1; CDR3aa: CSADQGEQFF; CDR3nt: TGCAGCGCCGACCAAGGCGAGCAGTTCTTC
abundance: many; len: 14; d_gene: -; j_gene: TRBJ2-6; v_gene: TRBV5-1; CDR3aa: CASMPGAGANVLTF; CDR3nt: TGCGCCAGCATGCCGGGAGCTGGGGCCAACGTCCTGACTTTC
abundance: many; len: 11; d_gene: -; j_gene: TRBJ2-7; v_gene: TRBV29-1; CDR3aa: CSVDLQGQQYF; CDR3nt: TGCAGCGTTGATTTACAGGGCCAGCAGTACTTC
abundance: many; len: 16; d_gene: TRBD1; j_gene: TRBJ2-7; v_gene: TRBV20-1; CDR3aa: CSARDIEGALNYEQYF; CDR3nt: TGCAGTGCTAGAGATATAGAGGGGGCACTCAACTACGAGCAGTACTTC
abundance: many; len: 13; d_gene: -; j_gene: TRBJ1-4; v_gene: TRBV20-1; CDR3aa: CSASRQGGEKLFF; CDR3nt: TGCAGTGCTAGTCGGCAGGGAGGTGAAAAACTGTTTTTT
abundance: many; len: 19; d_gene: TRBD2; j_gene: TRBJ2-3; v_gene: TRBV20-1; CDR3aa: CSARRWGLAGAGVTDTQYF; CDR3nt: TGCAGTGCTAGAAGGTGGGGACTAGCGGGAGCAGGGGTCACAGATACGCAGTATTTT
abundance: many; len: 12; d_gene: -; j_gene: TRBJ1-4; v_gene: TRBV6-5; CDR3aa: CASSLSGEKLFF; CDR3nt: TGTGCCAGCAGCCTTTCAGGGGAAAAACTGTTTTTT
abundance: many; len: 15; d_gene: TRBD2; j_gene: TRBJ2-1; v_gene: TRBV5-5; CDR3aa: CASSLVWGGRNEQFF; CDR3nt: TGTGCCAGCAGTCTCGTTTGGGGAGGGAGGAATGAGCAGTTCTTC
abundance: few; len: 16; d_gene: TRBD2; j_gene: TRBJ2-5; v_gene: TRBV7-2; CDR3aa: CASSLGGGGAGETQYF; CDR3nt: TGTGCCAGCAGCTTAGGAGGCGGGGGGGCCGGAGAGACCCAGTACTTC
abundance: many; len: 14; d_gene: -; j_gene: TRBJ1-5; v_gene: TRBV30; CDR3aa: CAWSPGGASQPQHF; CDR3nt: TGTGCCTGGAGTCCTGGGGGGGCTAGTCAGCCCCAGCATTTT
abundance: -; len: 18; d_gene: TRBD2; j_gene: TRBJ2-3; v_gene: TRBV5-1; CDR3aa: CASSGGLAGGSGTDTQYF; CDR3nt: TGCGCCAGCAGCGGGGGACTAGCGGGGGGATCGGGCACAGATACGCAGTATTTT
abundance: medium-sized; len: 13; d_gene: -; j_gene: TRBJ2-5; v_gene: TRBV15; CDR3aa: CATGEFGGETQYF; CDR3nt: TGTGCCACGGGAGAGTTTGGGGGAGAGACCCAGTACTTC
abundance: many; len: 16; d_gene: -; j_gene: TRBJ1-1; v_gene: TRBV6-5; CDR3aa: CASSPPLFRENTEAFF; CDR3nt: TGTGCCAGCAGCCCGCCGCTATTTAGGGAGAACACTGAAGCTTTCTTT
abundance: many; len: 13; d_gene: -; j_gene: TRBJ1-3; v_gene: TRBV20-1; CDR3aa: CSGHSAKGNTIYF; CDR3nt: TGCAGTGGACATTCAGCCAAAGGAAACACCATATATTTT
abundance: many; len: 20; d_gene: TRBD1; j_gene: TRBJ2-1; v_gene: TRBV20-1; CDR3aa: CSAIPLLTDRVGKELNEQFF; CDR3nt: TGCAGTGCCATTCCCTTATTGACCGACAGGGTAGGGAAAGAATTGAATGAGCAGTTCTTC
abundance: -; len: 13; d_gene: TRBD1; j_gene: TRBJ2-2; v_gene: TRBV7-3; CDR3aa: CASSTGDKGELFF; CDR3nt: TGTGCCAGCAGCACAGGGGATAAAGGGGAGCTGTTTTTT
abundance: many; len: 15; d_gene: TRBD1; j_gene: TRBJ1-2; v_gene: TRBV5-1; CDR3aa: CASSLEQGTLYGYTF; CDR3nt: TGCGCCAGCAGCTTGGAACAGGGGACCCTCTATGGCTACACCTTC
abundance: -; len: 12; d_gene: -; j_gene: TRBJ2-7; v_gene: TRBV5-1; CDR3aa: CASSDNSYEQYF; CDR3nt: TGCGCCAGCAGCGACAACTCCTACGAGCAGTACTTC
abundance: medium-sized; len: 16; d_gene: -; j_gene: TRBJ1-5; v_gene: TRBV20-1; CDR3aa: CSARSGIGGSNQPQHF; CDR3nt: TGCAGTGCCAGGTCGGGGATTGGAGGGAGCAATCAGCCCCAGCATTTT
abundance: many; len: 14; d_gene: -; j_gene: TRBJ1-4; v_gene: TRBV7-8; CDR3aa: CASSLTTTNEKLFF; CDR3nt: TGTGCCAGCAGCCTCACAACAACTAATGAAAAACTGTTTTTT
abundance: many; len: 14; d_gene: TRBD1; j_gene: TRBJ1-2; v_gene: TRBV27; CDR3aa: CASSITGEAGGYTF; CDR3nt: TGTGCCAGCAGTATAACAGGGGAAGCCGGTGGCTACACCTTC
abundance: medium-sized; len: 13; d_gene: -; j_gene: TRBJ1-4; v_gene: TRBV20-1; CDR3aa: CSATRQETGRTDF; CDR3nt: TGCAGTGCCACCAGACAGGAGACCGGTCGGACGGATTTT
abundance: many; len: 14; d_gene: TRBD1; j_gene: TRBJ2-2; v_gene: TRBV10-3; CDR3aa: CATSTGANTGELFF; CDR3nt: TGTGCCACTTCGACAGGGGCGAACACCGGGGAGCTGTTTTTT
abundance: many; len: 17; d_gene: -; j_gene: TRBJ1-6; v_gene: TRBV6-2/TRBV6-3; CDR3aa: CASRLREYTTYNSPLHF; CDR3nt: TGTGCCAGCAGATTACGGGAATATACAACCTATAATTCACCCCTCCACTTT
abundance: many; len: 15; d_gene: -; j_gene: TRBJ1-2; v_gene: TRBV3-1; CDR3aa: CASSQDGAGLYGYTF; CDR3nt: TGTGCCAGCAGCCAAGATGGGGCAGGCCTGTATGGCTACACCTTC
abundance: many; len: 14; d_gene: -; j_gene: TRBJ1-2; v_gene: TRBV12-3/TRBV12-4; CDR3aa: CASSLGSDLDGYTF; CDR3nt: TGTGCCAGCAGTTTGGGATCCGACCTGGATGGCTACACCTTC
abundance: many; len: 14; d_gene: TRBD2; j_gene: TRBJ2-3; v_gene: TRBV20-1; CDR3aa: CSVDPGLATDTQYF; CDR3nt: TGCAGTGTTGATCCGGGACTAGCAACAGATACGCAGTATTTT